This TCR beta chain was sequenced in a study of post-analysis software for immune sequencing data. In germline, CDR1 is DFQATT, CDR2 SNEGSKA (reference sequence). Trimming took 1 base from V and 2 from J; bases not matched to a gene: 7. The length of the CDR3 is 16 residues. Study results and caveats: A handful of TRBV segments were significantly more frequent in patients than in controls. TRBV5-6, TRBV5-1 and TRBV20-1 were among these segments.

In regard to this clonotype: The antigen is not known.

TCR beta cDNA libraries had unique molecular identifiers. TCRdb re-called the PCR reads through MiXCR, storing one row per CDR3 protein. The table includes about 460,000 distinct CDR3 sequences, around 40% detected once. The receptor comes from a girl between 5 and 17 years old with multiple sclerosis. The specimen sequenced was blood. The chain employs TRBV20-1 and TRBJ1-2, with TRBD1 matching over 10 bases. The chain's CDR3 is CSARGRPGQGNYGYTF. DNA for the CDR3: TGCAGTGCTAGAGGTAGACCGGGACAGGGGAACTATGGCTACACCTTC.